Following are 31 T cell receptor beta chains from one sample sequenced in a study of patients and donors after allogeneic stem cell transplantation. In TCRdb, the RT-PCR reads were re-called with MiXCR into one record per CDR3 protein. The sample lists roughly 8,400 distinct CDR3 sequences; roughly 4% were seen once. The sequenced sample consisted of blood, either unsorted or a sorted T cell fraction (not recorded which). The source is a human donor who was either an allogeneic HSCT recipient or a stem cell or donor lymphocyte infusion donor (not recorded which). It is not recorded whose cells these are; they may come from a transplant donor.

The table lists this clonotype with many counts. V is TRBV28 and J is TRBJ1-2; D uncertain. The CDR3 consists of 17 residues. Trimming pared 2 bases from V and 0 bases from J, leaving 16 bases between. Germline V gives CDR1 MDHEN, CDR2 SYDVKM. The DNA of the CDR3 is TGTGCCAGCAGTTTAAGTTCAGCGGGGAAAGCTAACTATGGCTACACCTTC. Translated: CASSLSSAGKANYGYTF.

This clonotype was seen at least ten times. The rearrangement joins TRBV15 to TRBJ2-1, with D uncertain. Per the germline V gene, CDR1 is LNHNV and CDR2 is YYDKDF (reference sequence). Between the trimmed V and J ends, which lost 3 bases and 4 bases, there was a span of 13 bases. CDR3 size: 15 residues. The DNA of the CDR3 is TGTGCCACCAGCAGGGATCAAGGAGCGTACAATGAGCAGTTCTTC. Translated, it gives CATSRDQGAYNEQFF.

V is TRBV12-3 or TRBV12-4 and J is TRBJ2-6; the D gene is possibly TRBD2 (7 bases). The CDR3 has 19 residues. Trimming took off 7 bases at V and 0 bases at J, with 22 bases between the two ends. CDR3 amino acids: CASTHSGGRLISGANVLTF. CDR3 DNA: TGTGCCAGCACCCACTCCGGGGGGCGGCTTATCTCTGGGGCCAACGTCCTGACTTTC.

At least ten counts were recorded for this clonotype. The rearrangement uses TRBV20-1 and TRBJ2-3; 8 bases match TRBD2. The CDR3 has 15 residues. The V gene's germline CDR1 is DFQATT and CDR2 SNEGSKA (reference sequence). Unmatched junction bases numbered 9, after V lost 2 bases and J lost 5 bases. The CDR3, as DNA: TGCAGTGCTAGAAACGGACTAGCCCGGGGAGATACGCAGTATTTT. Translation: CSARNGLARGDTQYF.

This clonotype was seen many times. The rearrangement uses TRBV12-3 or TRBV12-4 and TRBJ2-5, with D perhaps assigned TRBD1 or TRBD2 (5 bases each). V dropped 6 bases and J dropped 4 bases, with 21 bases sitting between them. This CDR3 is built from 16 residues. This CDR3 reads CASSRLLRGQGETQYF. The CDR3, as DNA: TGTGCCAGCAGCCGCTTGCTTCGGGGCCAAGGAGAGACCCAGTACTTC.

In its sample, this clonotype was seen many times. The chain uses TRBV5-1 and TRBJ2-7, with 9 nucleotides matching TRBD1. With V trimmed by 4 bases and J by 4 bases, 6 bases remained unmatched. The germline CDR1 and CDR2 sequences are SGHRS and YFSETQ. CDR3 length equals 14 residues. CDR3 sequence: CASSSGQGLYEQYF. The CDR3 DNA is TGCGCCAGCAGCAGCGGACAGGGGCTTTACGAGCAGTACTTC.

This clonotype was counted many times. The chain combines TRBV24-1 with TRBJ2-1, with D perhaps TRBD1 (6 bases). The germline gives CDR1 KGHDR, CDR2 SFDVKD. CDR3 length: 15 amino acids. V was clipped by 5 bases and J by 2 bases, with 12 bases between them. The CDR3 DNA follows: TGTGCCACCAGTGGGGGCCCAGGGGCCTACAATGAGCAGTTCTTC. Protein product: CATSGGPGAYNEQFF.

In its sample, this clonotype was seen many times. CDR3 in DNA: TGCGCCAGCAGCCTGGGCCGGGATAGGTCCTACAATGAGCAGTTCTTC. Its translation: CASSLGRDRSYNEQFF. This rearrangement joins TRBV4-1 to TRBJ2-1, with D possibly TRBD2 on 5 matching bases. CDR1 and CDR2 (germline): MGHRA, YSYEKL. The CDR3 is 16 residues long. The V end lost 4 bases, the J end lost 1 base, and 14 bases lay between the germline ends.

This clonotype was detected ten times or more. The rearrangement uses TRBV24-1 and TRBJ2-1, with 9 bases fitting TRBD1. The CDR3 contains 12 residues. The J segment lost 6 bases and the V segment lost 7 bases, leaving 0 bases of the junction unmatched. Germline V gene sequence: CDR1 KGHDR, CDR2 SFDVKD. CDR3 protein: CATRDRGNEQFF. Written as DNA, the CDR3 is TGTGCCACCAGGGACAGGGGCAATGAGCAGTTCTTC.

This clonotype was observed many times. The chain uses TRBV7-9 and TRBJ2-7; D perhaps matches TRBD2 (5 bases). Looked up from germline, CDR1 is SEHNR and CDR2 is FQNEAQ (reference sequence). This CDR3 contains 14 residues. V lost 6 bases, J lost 5 bases, and 17 bases lay in between. Here the CDR3 reads CASRDLGGSHEQYF. In DNA form, the CDR3 reads TGTGCCAGCAGGGACCTTGGAGGTTCACACGAGCAGTACTTC.

Notes on this clonotype: One end of the junction varies from germline; a read error may be responsible. This chain links TRBV15 with TRBJ2-5, with D unclear. The CDR3 runs 13 residues. Looked up from germline, CDR1 is LNHNV and CDR2 is YYDKDF (reference sequence). The CDR3 DNA follows: TGTGCCACCAGCAGAGATTTGTGTGAGACCGAGTACTTC. This codes for CATSRDLCETEYF.

This clonotype was counted ten times or more. The chain combines TRBV24-1 with TRBJ2-7; the D gene is possibly TRBD1 (6 bases). V was clipped by 10 bases and J by 1 base, with 25 bases between them. The germline V gene has CDR1 KGHDR and CDR2 SFDVKD. CDR3 length: 17 residues. CDR3 sequence (DNA): TGTGCCACGTACTGGGACATGCCACAGGGTCTTTCCTACGAGCAGTACTTC. This sequence encodes CATYWDMPQGLSYEQYF.

In its sample, this clonotype is medium-sized. The chain employs TRBV15 and TRBJ2-3, with D possibly TRBD2 on 6 matching bases. V lost 5 bases and J 2 bases, leaving 17 bases between the germline ends. Germline values: CDR1 LNHNV, CDR2 YYDKDF (reference sequence). This CDR3 comprises 16 residues. CDR3 region: CATSLETSVLTDTQYF. DNA of the CDR3: TGTGCCACCAGCTTGGAGACTAGTGTGCTCACAGATACGCAGTATTTT.

By frequency in the sample, this clonotype is medium-sized. The chain is built from TRBV14 and TRBJ1-5, with TRBD1 identical over 8 bases. Germline trimming cut 1 base from V and 2 bases from J; bases unmatched to any gene: 4. Germline V CDR1 and CDR2: SGHDN, FVKESK. This CDR3 is 16 amino acids long. The DNA for the CDR3 is TGTGCCAGCAGCCAAGTTTCAGGGGGCGGCAATCAGCCCCAGCATTTT. This translates into CASSQVSGGGNQPQHF.

This clonotype was observed many times. V and J are TRBV5-1 and TRBJ2-1, with 7 bases matching TRBD1. The J segment lost 0 bases and the V segment lost 4 bases, leaving 4 bases of the junction unmatched. The CDR3 consists of 15 residues. Germline CDR1 SGHRS, CDR2 YFSETQ. DNA of the CDR3: TGCGCCAGCAGCCCCCGGGACAGCTCCTACAATGAGCAGTTCTTC. Translating gives CASSPRDSSYNEQFF.

This clonotype was counted at least ten times. V gene TRBV2 combines with J gene TRBJ1-2, with unresolved D. Germline CDR1 SNHLY, CDR2 FYNNEI. CDR3 size: 14 residues. V shed 1 base and J shed 2 bases, with 8 bases lying between them. Here the CDR3 DNA reads TGTGCCAGCAGTGAAGGGGGAGGGAACTATGGCTACACCTTC. It translates to CASSEGGGNYGYTF.

This clonotype appeared many times. The genes are TRBV7-6 and TRBJ2-7, with TRBD2 identical over 11 bases. Germline V gene sequence: CDR1 SGHVS, CDR2 FNYEAQ. The CDR3 length is 14 residues. V trimming: 1 base; J trimming: 4 bases; junction bases outside the gene matches: 0. This CDR3 reads CASSLVAGGYEQYF. In nucleotides, the CDR3 is TGTGCCAGCAGCTTAGTAGCGGGAGGGTACGAGCAGTACTTC.

This clonotype was seen at least ten times. The chain has TRBV7-9 and TRBJ2-7; D unclear. V dropped 4 bases and J dropped 0 bases, with 16 bases sitting between them. CDR1 is SEHNR, CDR2 FQNEAQ, per germline (reference sequence). CDR3 size: 16 residues. In DNA form, the CDR3 reads TGTGCCAGCAGCTCAAACCACATTTGGAGCTCCTACGAGCAGTACTTC. This sequence encodes CASSSNHIWSSYEQYF.

This clonotype came up many times. The V and J genes are TRBV7-9 and TRBJ1-1; the D is unclear. Trimming pared 2 bases from V and 4 bases from J, leaving 5 bases between. Germline lookup yields CDR1 SEHNR and CDR2 FQNEAQ (reference sequence). There are 12 residues in the CDR3. The CDR3 sequence: CASSLSFTEAFF. DNA of the CDR3: TGTGCCAGCAGCTTATCTTTCACTGAAGCTTTCTTT.

The table lists this clonotype with many counts. CDR3 coding DNA: TGTGCCAGCAGTTCCCTACCGGGACAGGGGAACACTGAAGCTTTCTTT. It codes for CASSSLPGQGNTEAFF. This rearrangement joins TRBV28 to TRBJ1-1; 9 nucleotides line up with TRBD1. Germline CDR1 and CDR2: MDHEN and SYDVKM. This CDR3 region has 16 residues. With V trimmed by 4 bases and J by 1 base, 7 bases remained unmatched.

This clonotype appeared many times. The rearrangement links TRBV7-9 to TRBJ2-3; D unresolved. The length of the CDR3 is 13 residues. Per the germline V gene, CDR1 is SEHNR and CDR2 is FQNEAQ (reference sequence). The V end lost 5 bases, the J end lost 5 bases, and 11 bases lay between the germline ends. The CDR3 loop reads CASSRTVLDTQYF. In DNA, the CDR3 is TGTGCCAGCAGCCGTACGGTTTTAGATACGCAGTATTTT. The whole variable domain, remainder taken from reference TRBV7-9 and TRBJ2-3, is DTGVSQNPRHKITKRGQNVTFRCDPISEHNRLYWYRQTLGQGPEFLTYFQNEAQLEKSRLLSDRFSAERPKGSFSTLEIQRTEQGDSAMYLCASSRTVLDTQYFGPGTRLTVL.

In its sample, this clonotype ranks as medium-sized. The chain joins TRBV6-2 or TRBV6-3 to TRBJ1-5; possible D gene TRBD1, 6 bases. The germline V gene encodes CDR1 MNHEY and CDR2 SVGEGT. V gave up 4 bases and J gave up 7 bases, with 14 bases separating them. The CDR3 has 14 amino acids. CDR3 bases: TGTGCCAGCAGTTTCGCAGGGGCCAGGCAGCCCCAGCATTTT. As protein: CASSFAGARQPQHF.

Ten or more counts support this clonotype. The chain links TRBV4-2 to TRBJ2-5, with 14 positions matching TRBD2. This CDR3 is 15 amino acids long. The ends lost 3 bases at V and 7 bases at J; junction bases unmatched: 4. In germline, CDR1 is LGHNA, CDR2 YNFKEQ. The CDR3 nucleotides are TGTGCCAGCAGCCAGGGACTAGCGGGAGTGGGGACCCAGTACTTC. The encoded protein is CASSQGLAGVGTQYF.

The CDR3 DNA sequence: TGTGCCAGCAGGATCGGGGGGGCCCCTGGCGAGCAGTACTTC. It codes for CASRIGGAPGEQYF. The V call is TRBV13, the J call TRBJ2-7; 8 bases are a match to TRBD2. This CDR3 is 14 amino acids long. Germline lookup yields CDR1 PRHDT and CDR2 FYEKMQ (reference sequence). V dropped 6 bases and J dropped 6; count of bases not matched to a gene: 10.

In its sample, this clonotype was seen many times. The rearrangement uses TRBV11-2 and TRBJ2-3; D is undetermined. The V end lost 1 base, the J end lost 6 bases, and 8 bases lay between the germline ends. This CDR3 has 13 amino acids. CDR1 and CDR2 from the germline V gene are SGHAT and FQNNGV. This CDR3 is CASSLGRTDTQYF. The CDR3, as DNA: TGTGCCAGCAGCTTAGGAAGGACGGATACGCAGTATTTT.

This clonotype was counted ten times or more. The gene calls are TRBV7-9 and TRBJ2-7; 7 bases are shared with TRBD2. Germline V gives CDR1 SEHNR, CDR2 FQNEAQ (reference sequence). The V gene end was trimmed by 3 bases and the J gene end by 5 bases; junction bases not matched to a gene: 4. The CDR3 length is 13 residues. CDR3 coding DNA: TGTGCCAGCAGCTTCGGGGGGTTAGACGAGCAGTACTTC. Amino acids: CASSFGGLDEQYF.

This clonotype was counted ten times or more. The gene calls are TRBV28 and TRBJ2-1, with TRBD2 identical over 11 bases. The CDR3 has 16 amino acids. CDR1 and CDR2 from the germline V gene are MDHEN and SYDVKM. The junction had 9 bases not matched to a gene; V was cut back by 6 bases and J by 5 bases. CDR3 region: CASRRRLAGFDNEQFF. The CDR3 bases are TGTGCCAGCAGAAGGAGACTAGCGGGATTCGACAATGAGCAGTTCTTC.

The sample holds many counts of this clonotype. The chain couples TRBV20-1 to TRBJ1-6, with D possibly TRBD1 on 5 matching bases. This CDR3 spans 14 amino acids. Trimming took off 3 bases at V and 4 bases at J, with 10 bases between the two ends. Germline CDR1 is DFQATT and CDR2 is SNEGSKA (reference sequence). CDR3 bases: TGCAGTGCTAGCGCGCAGGGTTATAATTCACCCCTCCACTTT. As protein: CSASAQGYNSPLHF.

In its sample, this clonotype was seen many times. The CDR3 here is CASSLAQGTRSYNEQFF. The DNA of the CDR3 is TGTGCCAGCAGCTTAGCGCAAGGGACTCGCTCCTACAATGAGCAGTTCTTC. This rearrangement joins TRBV7-9 to TRBJ2-1, with D maybe TRBD2 (6 bases). Trimming took off 0 bases at V and 0 bases at J, with 12 bases between the two ends. The CDR3 sequence is 17 residues long. The germline V gene encodes CDR1 SEHNR and CDR2 FQNEAQ (reference sequence).

This clonotype was seen many times. The chain is built from TRBV5-1 and TRBJ2-3; 11 bases align to TRBD2. The CDR3 consists of 17 residues. Losses at the gene ends were 3 bases for V and 4 bases for J; bases not matched to a gene: 10. From germline, CDR1 is SGHRS and CDR2 YFSETQ. The CDR3 region has the DNA TGCGCCAGCAGCTCGCCCTTAGCGGGAGGGCCACCAGATACGCAGTATTTT. It encodes CASSSPLAGGPPDTQYF.

This clonotype was counted at least ten times. The V gene is TRBV30, the J gene TRBJ1-5; possibly TRBD1 for D (6 bases). Trimming removed 1 base from V and 1 base from J, with 8 bases in between. The germline gives CDR1 GTSNPN, CDR2 SVGIG (reference sequence). This CDR3 has 14 residues. The CDR3 bases are TGTGCCTGGAGTGGGGGGACAAGCAATCAGCCCCAGCATTTT. It translates to CAWSGGTSNQPQHF.